Listed below are T cell receptor beta chains from one sample, sequenced in a study of cytomegalovirus exposure and HLA in healthy donors. Assay: immunoSEQ multiplex PCR; the TCRdb copy retains only in-frame clones and omits some. The sample records 140,000 or so clones, around 80% being singletons. The sequenced sample consisted of PBMCs. The receptors shown here come from a boy between 2 and 10 years old in good health and CMV-seronegative. The CDR3 runs from the conserved cysteine through the conserved F or W. Fields, in order: CDR3 protein, CDR3 DNA, D gene, J gene, V gene, clone size. D genes are given only for firm matches. Some rows mark clone size as missing; the rest say once, few, many or name a class of expanded clone.

cdr3_aa: CASSLTDSLYGYTF; cdr3_nt: TGTGCCAGCAGTCTGACGGACAGCCTCTATGGCTACACCTTC; d_call: NA; j_call: TRBJ1-2; v_call: TRBV11-2; clone_size: NA
cdr3_aa: CASSTAGGSYEQYF; cdr3_nt: TGTGCCAGTAGTACGGCAGGGGGCTCCTACGAGCAGTACTTC; d_call: TRBD1; j_call: TRBJ2-7; v_call: TRBV19; clone_size: NA
cdr3_aa: CASSFSGQFNYGYTF; cdr3_nt: TGTGCCAGCAGCTTTTCCGGACAGTTTAACTATGGCTACACCTTC; d_call: NA; j_call: TRBJ1-2; v_call: TRBV7-8; clone_size: NA
cdr3_aa: CASSLAGRGEAFF; cdr3_nt: TGCGCCAGCAGCTTGGCAGGGAGGGGTGAAGCTTTCTTT; d_call: NA; j_call: TRBJ1-1; v_call: TRBV5-1; clone_size: NA
cdr3_aa: CASSDASGSYNEQFF; cdr3_nt: TGTGCCAGCAGTGACGCTAGCGGTTCCTACAATGAGCAGTTCTTC; d_call: TRBD2; j_call: TRBJ2-1; v_call: TRBV6-4; clone_size: NA
cdr3_aa: CASSQGQRDRAQYF; cdr3_nt: TGCGCCAGCAGCCAAGGTCAACGGGACAGGGCGCAGTATTTT; d_call: TRBD1; j_call: TRBJ2-3; v_call: TRBV4-3; clone_size: NA
cdr3_aa: CATSRDGQPNTEAFF; cdr3_nt: TGTGCCACCAGCAGAGATGGGCAACCGAACACTGAAGCTTTCTTT; d_call: NA; j_call: TRBJ1-1; v_call: TRBV15; clone_size: NA
cdr3_aa: CASSPARFFGNEQFF; cdr3_nt: TGTGCCAGCAGCCCCGCTAGATTCTTTGGCAATGAGCAGTTCTTC; d_call: NA; j_call: TRBJ2-1; v_call: TRBV7-8; clone_size: once
cdr3_aa: CASSQELAGVADTQYF; cdr3_nt: TGTGCCAGCAGCCAAGAGCTAGCGGGGGTAGCAGATACGCAGTATTTT; d_call: TRBD2; j_call: TRBJ2-3; v_call: TRBV4-2; clone_size: NA
cdr3_aa: CASRLDSSSYNSPLHF; cdr3_nt: TGTGCCAGCAGACTGGACAGCTCCTCCTATAATTCACCCCTCCACTTT; d_call: NA; j_call: TRBJ1-6; v_call: TRBV5-6; clone_size: NA
cdr3_aa: CASSLRTGGAPVDTQYF; cdr3_nt: TGTGCCAGCAGTCTAAGGACAGGGGGCGCTCCGGTAGATACGCAGTATTTT; d_call: TRBD1; j_call: TRBJ2-3; v_call: TRBV27; clone_size: NA
cdr3_aa: CASSPLGTGVNQPQHF; cdr3_nt: TGTGCCAGCTCACCCCTCGGGACAGGGGTAAATCAGCCCCAGCATTTT; d_call: TRBD1; j_call: TRBJ1-5; v_call: TRBV18; clone_size: NA
cdr3_aa: CASSYGASEQYF; cdr3_nt: TGTGCCAGCAGTTACGGGGCCTCCGAGCAGTACTTC; d_call: NA; j_call: TRBJ2-7; v_call: TRBV6-5; clone_size: NA
cdr3_aa: CAWSQRVYEQYF; cdr3_nt: TGTGCCTGGTCGCAACGAGTGTACGAGCAGTACTTC; d_call: NA; j_call: TRBJ2-7; v_call: TRBV30; clone_size: NA
cdr3_aa: CASSLGTGDLRYGYTF; cdr3_nt: TGTGCCAGCAGCCTGGGGACAGGGGATCTCCGCTATGGCTACACCTTC; d_call: TRBD1; j_call: TRBJ1-2; v_call: TRBV27; clone_size: NA
cdr3_aa: CASSSSPVGAPYEQYF; cdr3_nt: TGTGCCAGCAGCTCCTCCCCAGTGGGGGCGCCCTACGAGCAGTACTTC; d_call: NA; j_call: TRBJ2-7; v_call: TRBV5-4; clone_size: once
cdr3_aa: CASSQQKRPLGLTNEKLFF; cdr3_nt: TGTGCCAGCAGCCAACAAAAACGCCCCCTGGGCTTAACTAATGAAAAACTGTTTTTT; d_call: NA; j_call: TRBJ1-4; v_call: TRBV4-2; clone_size: NA
cdr3_aa: CASSPTGKSTDTQYF; cdr3_nt: TGTGCCAGCAGCCCGACGGGAAAGAGCACAGATACGCAGTATTTT; d_call: NA; j_call: TRBJ2-3; v_call: TRBV7-6; clone_size: NA
cdr3_aa: CASSLGVTAGNTEAFF; cdr3_nt: TGTGCCAGCAGCTTGGGGGTCACGGCGGGGAACACTGAAGCTTTCTTT; d_call: NA; j_call: TRBJ1-1; v_call: TRBV5-5; clone_size: NA
cdr3_aa: CASSLTPGHRGGYTF; cdr3_nt: TGTGCCAGCAGCCTAACACCGGGACACAGAGGTGGCTACACCTTC; d_call: NA; j_call: TRBJ1-2; v_call: TRBV7-6; clone_size: NA
cdr3_aa: CAREDRRRRSF; cdr3_nt: TGTGCCCGGGAGGACAGACGAAGGAGATCCTTC; d_call: NA; j_call: TRBJ1-2; v_call: TRBV19; clone_size: NA
cdr3_aa: CASSLETGRGTEAFF; cdr3_nt: TGTGCCAGCAGCCTGGAGACCGGGCGAGGGACTGAAGCTTTCTTT; d_call: NA; j_call: TRBJ1-1; v_call: TRBV4-2; clone_size: NA